Below, 9 T cell receptor beta chains from the same sample are listed, as sequenced in a study of cytomegalovirus exposure and HLA in healthy donors. 60 Vbeta and 13 Jbeta primers were used in PCR. TCRdb's table, derived via immunoSEQ multiplex PCR, lists solely in-frame clones and lacks some. This sample yields fewer than 90,000 clones, of which roughly 77% are seen a single time; 14% to 15% belongs to the top ten. Material for sequencing was PBMCs. The source is a woman aged 40 to 50 in good health and CMV-seropositive.

The chain couples TRBV6-1 to TRBJ1-3; 10 bases line up with TRBD1. CDR3 length equals 14 residues. The V gene's germline CDR1 is MNHNS and CDR2 SASEGT. Trimming at V came to 5 bases and at J to 4 bases, leaving 2 bases not matched to a gene. As DNA, the CDR3 is TGTGCCAGCAGTAGGACAGGGGGAGGAAACACCATATATTTT. This sequence encodes CASSRTGGGNTIYF.

Only a few counts were recorded for this clone. The chain carries TRBV20-1 and TRBJ2-1, with D uncertain. Trimming left V 3 bases short and J 7 bases short, with 7 bases between. Per the germline V gene, CDR1 is DFQATT and CDR2 is SNEGSKA (reference sequence). This CDR3 spans 11 amino acids. The DNA for the CDR3 is TGCAGTGCTAGTCGCGATAATGAGCAGTTCTTC. Residues: CSASRDNEQFF.

This clone was picked up a small number of times. This chain uses TRBV18 with TRBJ2-7, with D tentatively TRBD1 (5 bases). V lost 5 bases, J lost 7 bases, and 21 bases lay in between. The CDR3 covers 15 residues. The germline CDR1 and CDR2 sequences are KGHSH and LQKENI. The CDR3 sequence: CASSSPGPSPGEQYF. In DNA, the CDR3 is TGTGCCAGCTCATCTCCGGGTCCTTCCCCAGGGGAGCAGTACTTC.

The chain links TRBV4-3 to TRBJ2-5, with TRBD2 matching over 8 bases. V lost 3 bases to trimming and J lost 4 bases; unmatched junction nucleotides: 4. CDR1 and CDR2 from the germline V gene are LGHNA and YSLEER. The CDR3 extends over 14 amino acids. The CDR3 sequence is CASSHTGRGETQYF. The CDR3 DNA reads as TGCGCCAGCAGCCACACCGGGAGGGGAGAGACCCAGTACTTC.

The chain is built from TRBV6-5 and TRBJ2-1; a weak D match, TRBD2 (5 bases). The germline V gene has CDR1 MNHEY and CDR2 SVGAGI. The CDR3 is 13 amino acids. The V and J ends lost 5 bases and 13 bases respectively, with 18 bases between them. As DNA, the CDR3 is TGTGCCAGCAGTCCCTCCGAGCGAGGGTCTCAGTTCTTC. Protein sequence: CASSPSERGSQFF.

With regard to this clone: Relative to the germline gene, one junction end is altered; a read error may explain this. This chain joins TRBV7-7 and TRBJ2-2; TRBD1 matches at 7 bases. Germline V gene sequence: CDR1 SSHAT, CDR2 FNYEAQ (reference sequence). The CDR3 has 20 residues. The CDR3 coding sequence is TGTGCTAGCAGCTTAAGGGGGACAGCGCGGGCCGCTGGGGAAACCGGGGAGCTGTTTTTT. The encoded protein is CASSLRGTARAAGETGELFF.

J is TRBJ1-6 and V is TRBV4-2, with TRBD1 matching 7 bases. J lost 7 bases, V lost 2 bases, and 8 bases had no gene match. CDR1 is LGHNA, CDR2 YNFKEQ, per germline. CDR3 length: 16 residues. The CDR3 protein is CASSQSSVRGNSPLHF. CDR3 nucleotides: TGTGCCAGCAGCCAAAGCTCGGTCAGGGGGAATTCACCCCTCCACTTT.

This clone has just one count. This CDR3 reads CASSPTGDREQYF. In nucleotides, the CDR3 is TGCGCCAGCAGCCCCACAGGGGACCGGGAGCAGTACTTC. The genes are TRBV5-1 and TRBJ2-7; 7 bases agree with TRBD1. The germline V gene has CDR1 SGHRS and CDR2 YFSETQ. This CDR3 has 13 amino acids. The V segment lost 4 bases and the J segment 7 bases; nucleotides outside the gene matches: 8.

The chain uses TRBV19 and TRBJ1-4; 7 positions match TRBD1. Germline V gives CDR1 LNHDA, CDR2 SQIVND (reference sequence). The length of the CDR3 is 15 residues. Trimming cost V 5 bases and J 0 bases; bases outside gene matches: 3. Here the CDR3 DNA reads TGTGCCAGTAGTTGGACAGGTTCAACTAATGAAAAACTGTTTTTT. Translated, it gives CASSWTGSTNEKLFF.